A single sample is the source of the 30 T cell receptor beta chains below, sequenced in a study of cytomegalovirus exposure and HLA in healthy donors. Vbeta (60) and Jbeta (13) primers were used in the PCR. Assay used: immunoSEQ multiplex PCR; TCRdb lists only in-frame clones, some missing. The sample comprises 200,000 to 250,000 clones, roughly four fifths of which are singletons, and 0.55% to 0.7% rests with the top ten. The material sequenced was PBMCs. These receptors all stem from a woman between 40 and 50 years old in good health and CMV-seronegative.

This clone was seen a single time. CDR3 bases: TGTGCCAGCAGTTACGAGGATCGGAGCAATCAGCCCCAGCATTTT. It is translated as CASSYEDRSNQPQHF. The chain carries TRBV6-6 and TRBJ1-5; D is uncertain. Trimming removed 2 bases from V and 1 base from J, with 9 bases in between. The CDR3 runs to 15 residues. Germline CDR1 reads MNHNY; CDR2 reads SVGAGI (reference sequence).

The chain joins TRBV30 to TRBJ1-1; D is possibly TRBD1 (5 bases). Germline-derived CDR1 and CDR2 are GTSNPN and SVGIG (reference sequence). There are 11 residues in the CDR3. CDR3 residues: CASGLNTEAFF. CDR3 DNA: TGTGCGTCAGGGTTGAACACTGAAGCTTTCTTT.

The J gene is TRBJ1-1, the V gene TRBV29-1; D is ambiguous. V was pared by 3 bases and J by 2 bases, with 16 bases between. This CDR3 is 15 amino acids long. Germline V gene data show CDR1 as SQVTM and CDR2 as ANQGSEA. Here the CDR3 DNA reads TGCAGCGTTGACGGAATTGCGGGAGCTAACACTGAAGCTTTCTTT. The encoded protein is CSVDGIAGANTEAFF.

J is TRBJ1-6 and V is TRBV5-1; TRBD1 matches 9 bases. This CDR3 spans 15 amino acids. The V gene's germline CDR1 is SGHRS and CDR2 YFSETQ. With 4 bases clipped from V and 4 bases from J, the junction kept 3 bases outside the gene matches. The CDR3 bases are TGCGCCAGCAGCCCGGACAGGGGATATAATTCACCCCTCCACTTT. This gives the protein CASSPDRGYNSPLHF.

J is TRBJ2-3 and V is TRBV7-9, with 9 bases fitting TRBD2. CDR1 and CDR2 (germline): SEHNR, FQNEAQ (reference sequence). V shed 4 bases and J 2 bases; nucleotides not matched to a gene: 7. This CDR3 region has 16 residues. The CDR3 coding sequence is TGTGCCAGCAGCTCCCCCGGGACTAGCCACACAGATACGCAGTATTTT. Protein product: CASSSPGTSHTDTQYF. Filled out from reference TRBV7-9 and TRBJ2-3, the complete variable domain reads DTGVSQNPRHKITKRGQNVTFRCDPISEHNRLYWYRQTLGQGPEFLTYFQNEAQLEKSRLLSDRFSAERPKGSFSTLEIQRTEQGDSAMYLCASSSPGTSHTDTQYFGPGTRLTVL.

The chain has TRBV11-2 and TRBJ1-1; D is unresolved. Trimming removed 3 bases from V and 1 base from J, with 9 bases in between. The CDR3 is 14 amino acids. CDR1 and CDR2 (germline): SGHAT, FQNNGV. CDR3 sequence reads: CASSFGIRNTEAFF. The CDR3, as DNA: TGTGCCAGCAGCTTTGGTATTAGGAACACTGAAGCTTTCTTT.

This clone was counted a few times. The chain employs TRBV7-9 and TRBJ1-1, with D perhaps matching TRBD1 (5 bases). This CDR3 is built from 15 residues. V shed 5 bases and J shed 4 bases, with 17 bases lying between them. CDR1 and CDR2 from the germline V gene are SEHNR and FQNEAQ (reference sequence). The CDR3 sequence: CASSTTGRVGTEAFF. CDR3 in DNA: TGTGCCAGCAGCACTACAGGTAGGGTGGGCACTGAAGCTTTCTTT.

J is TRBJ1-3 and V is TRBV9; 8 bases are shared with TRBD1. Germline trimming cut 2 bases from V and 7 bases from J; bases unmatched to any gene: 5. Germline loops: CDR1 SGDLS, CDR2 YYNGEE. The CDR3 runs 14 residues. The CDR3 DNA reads TGTGCCAGCAGCGTTGGGCAGGGGGCGAACACCATATATTTT. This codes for CASSVGQGANTIYF. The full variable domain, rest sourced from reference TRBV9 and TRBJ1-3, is DSGVTQTPKHLITATGQRVTLRCSPRSGDLSVYWYQQSLDQGLQFLIQYYNGEERAKGNILERFSAQQFPDLHSELNLSSLELGDSALYFCASSVGQGANTIYFGEGSWLTVV.

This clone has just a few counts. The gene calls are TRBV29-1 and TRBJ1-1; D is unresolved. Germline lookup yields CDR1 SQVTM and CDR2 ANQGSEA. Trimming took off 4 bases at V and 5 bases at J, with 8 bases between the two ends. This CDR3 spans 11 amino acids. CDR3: CSVGAGTEAFF. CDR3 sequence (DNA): TGCAGCGTTGGAGCGGGTACTGAAGCTTTCTTT.

The chain's CDR3 is CASSLGQSSGNTIYF. DNA for the CDR3: TGTGCCAGCAGTCTCGGACAGAGCTCTGGAAACACCATATATTTT. V gene TRBV27 combines with J gene TRBJ1-3; D possibly corresponds to TRBD1 (6 bases). Between the trimmed V and J ends, which lost 5 bases and 0 bases, there was a span of 11 bases. Germline V gene data show CDR1 as MNHEY and CDR2 as SMNVEV (reference sequence). The CDR3 covers 15 residues.

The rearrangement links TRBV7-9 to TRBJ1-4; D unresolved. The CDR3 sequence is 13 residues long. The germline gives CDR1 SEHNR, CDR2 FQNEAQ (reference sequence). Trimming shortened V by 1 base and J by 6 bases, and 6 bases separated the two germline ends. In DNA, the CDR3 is TGTGCCAGCAGCTTAGAATTAGATGAAAAACTGTTTTTT. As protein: CASSLELDEKLFF.

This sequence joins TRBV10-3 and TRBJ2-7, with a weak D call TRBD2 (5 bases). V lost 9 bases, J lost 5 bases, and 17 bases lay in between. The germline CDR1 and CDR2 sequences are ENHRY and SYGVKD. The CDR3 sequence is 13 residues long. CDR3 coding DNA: TGTGCCATTTGGGGTTTGTTGGAGGACGAGCAGTACTTC. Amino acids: CAIWGLLEDEQYF.

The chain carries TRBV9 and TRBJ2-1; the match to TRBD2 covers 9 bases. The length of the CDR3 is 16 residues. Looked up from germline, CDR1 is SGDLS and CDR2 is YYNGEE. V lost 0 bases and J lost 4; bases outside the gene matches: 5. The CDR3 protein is CASSVVGGGAYNEQFF. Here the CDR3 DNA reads TGTGCCAGCAGCGTAGTGGGCGGGGGGGCATACAATGAGCAGTTCTTC.

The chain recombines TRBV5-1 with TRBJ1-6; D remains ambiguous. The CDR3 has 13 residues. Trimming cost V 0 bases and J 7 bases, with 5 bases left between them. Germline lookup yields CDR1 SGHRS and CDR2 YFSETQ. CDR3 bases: TGCGCCAGCAGCTTGGATCCGAATTCACCCCTCCACTTT. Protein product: CASSLDPNSPLHF.

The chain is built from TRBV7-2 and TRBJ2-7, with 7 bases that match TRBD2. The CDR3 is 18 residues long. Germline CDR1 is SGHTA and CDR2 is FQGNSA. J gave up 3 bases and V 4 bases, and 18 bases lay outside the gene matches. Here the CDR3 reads CASSSRPVGLSSYYEQYF. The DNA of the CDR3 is TGTGCCAGCAGCTCACGGCCGGTGGGACTATCATCCTACTACGAGCAGTACTTC. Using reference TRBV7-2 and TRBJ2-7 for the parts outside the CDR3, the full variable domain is GAGVSQSPSNKVTEKGKDVELRCDPISGHTALYWYRQSLGQGLEFLIYFQGNSAPDKSGLPSDRFSAERTGGSVSTLTIQRTQQEDSAVYLCASSSRPVGLSSYYEQYFGPGTRLTVT.

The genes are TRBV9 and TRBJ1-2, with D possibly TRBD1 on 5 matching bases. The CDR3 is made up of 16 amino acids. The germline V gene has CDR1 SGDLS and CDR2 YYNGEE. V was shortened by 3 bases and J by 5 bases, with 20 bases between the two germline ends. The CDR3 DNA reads TGTGCCAGCAGCGCCCCCGTCTCAGGGTTGGGTTATGGCTACACCTTC. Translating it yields CASSAPVSGLGYGYTF. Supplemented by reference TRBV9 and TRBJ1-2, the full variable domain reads DSGVTQTPKHLITATGQRVTLRCSPRSGDLSVYWYQQSLDQGLQFLIQYYNGEERAKGNILERFSAQQFPDLHSELNLSSLELGDSALYFCASSAPVSGLGYGYTFGSGTRLTVV.

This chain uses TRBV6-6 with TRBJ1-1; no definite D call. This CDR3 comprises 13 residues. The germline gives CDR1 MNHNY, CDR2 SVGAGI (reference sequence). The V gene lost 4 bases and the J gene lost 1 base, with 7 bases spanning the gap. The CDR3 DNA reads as TGTGCCAGCAGTTTACCGGGGAACACTGAAGCTTTCTTT. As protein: CASSLPGNTEAFF.

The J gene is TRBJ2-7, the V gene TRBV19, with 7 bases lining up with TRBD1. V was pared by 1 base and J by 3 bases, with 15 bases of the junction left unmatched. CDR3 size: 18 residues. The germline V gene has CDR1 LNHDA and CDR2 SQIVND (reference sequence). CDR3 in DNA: TGTGCCAGTAGTATAGCGTCCTCCTCCGGGACAGCCCTCTACGAGCAGTACTTC. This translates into CASSIASSSGTALYEQYF.

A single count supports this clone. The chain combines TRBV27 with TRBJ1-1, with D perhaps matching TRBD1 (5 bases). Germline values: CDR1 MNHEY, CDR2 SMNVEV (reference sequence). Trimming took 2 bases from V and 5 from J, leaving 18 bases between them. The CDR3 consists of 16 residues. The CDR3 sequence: CASSLNSAARGTEAFF. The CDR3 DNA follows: TGTGCCAGCAGTTTAAACAGTGCGGCTCGGGGGACTGAAGCTTTCTTT.

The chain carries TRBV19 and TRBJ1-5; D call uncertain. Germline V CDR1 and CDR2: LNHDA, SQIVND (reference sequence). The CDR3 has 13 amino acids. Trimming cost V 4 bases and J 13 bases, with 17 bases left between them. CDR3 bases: TGTGCCAGTAGTACTGCCCTAGGCGGTCGGCAGCATTTT. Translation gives CASSTALGGRQHF. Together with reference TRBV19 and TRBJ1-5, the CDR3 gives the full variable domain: DGGITQSPKYLFRKEGQNVTLSCEQNLNHDAMYWYRQDPGQGLRLIYYSQIVNDFQKGDIAEGYSVSREKKESFPLTVTSAQKNPTAFYLCASSTALGGRQHFGDGTRLSIL.

This CDR3 reads CASSFWAGREKLFF. The CDR3 DNA reads TGTGCCAGCAGTTTCTGGGCAGGGAGGGAAAAACTGTTTTTT. The V gene is TRBV28, the J gene TRBJ1-4; D perhaps matches TRBD1 (5 bases). Between the trimmed V and J ends, which lost 3 bases and 8 bases, there was a span of 13 bases. Per germline, CDR1 MDHEN and CDR2 SYDVKM. CDR3 size: 14 residues.

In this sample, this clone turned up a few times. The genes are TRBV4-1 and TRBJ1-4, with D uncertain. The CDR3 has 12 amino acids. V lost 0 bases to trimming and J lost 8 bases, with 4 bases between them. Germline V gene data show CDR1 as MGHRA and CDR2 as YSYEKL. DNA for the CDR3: TGCGCCAGCAGCCAAGACAGGGAAAAACTGTTTTTT. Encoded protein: CASSQDREKLFF.

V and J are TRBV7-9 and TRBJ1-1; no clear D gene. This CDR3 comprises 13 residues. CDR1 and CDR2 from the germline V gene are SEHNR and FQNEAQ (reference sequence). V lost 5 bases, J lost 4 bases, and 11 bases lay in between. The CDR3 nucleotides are TGTGCCAGCAGCATTATATCGGGCACTGAAGCTTTCTTT. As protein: CASSIISGTEAFF.

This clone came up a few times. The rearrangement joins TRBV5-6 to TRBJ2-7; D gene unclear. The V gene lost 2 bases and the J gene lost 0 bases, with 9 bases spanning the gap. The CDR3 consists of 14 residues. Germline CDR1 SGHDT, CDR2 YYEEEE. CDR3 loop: CASSLLGPSYEQYF. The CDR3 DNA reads TGTGCCAGCAGCTTACTGGGCCCCTCCTACGAGCAGTACTTC.

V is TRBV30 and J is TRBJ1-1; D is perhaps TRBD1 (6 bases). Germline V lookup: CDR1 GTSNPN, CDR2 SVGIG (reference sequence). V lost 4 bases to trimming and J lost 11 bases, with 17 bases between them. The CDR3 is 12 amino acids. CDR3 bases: TGTGCCTGGATTGGCAGGGGCTTATTGGCTTTCTTT. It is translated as CAWIGRGLLAFF.

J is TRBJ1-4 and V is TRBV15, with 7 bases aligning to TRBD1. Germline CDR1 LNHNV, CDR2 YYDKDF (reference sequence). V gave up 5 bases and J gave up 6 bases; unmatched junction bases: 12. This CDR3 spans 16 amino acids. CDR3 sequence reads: CATSPHSGQNYEKLFF. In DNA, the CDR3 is TGTGCCACCAGCCCACATTCGGGACAGAACTATGAAAAACTGTTTTTT. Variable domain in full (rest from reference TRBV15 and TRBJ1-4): DAMVIQNPRYQVTQFGKPVTLSCSQTLNHNVMYWYQQKSSQAPKLLFHYYDKDFNNEADTPDNFQSRRPNTSFCFLDIRSPGLGDTAMYLCATSPHSGQNYEKLFFGSGTQLSVL.

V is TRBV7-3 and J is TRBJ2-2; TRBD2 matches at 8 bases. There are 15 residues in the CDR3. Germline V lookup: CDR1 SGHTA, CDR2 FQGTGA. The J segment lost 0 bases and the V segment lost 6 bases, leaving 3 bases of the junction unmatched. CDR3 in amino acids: CASRPGLANTGELFF. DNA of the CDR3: TGTGCCAGCAGGCCGGGACTAGCGAACACCGGGGAGCTGTTTTTT.

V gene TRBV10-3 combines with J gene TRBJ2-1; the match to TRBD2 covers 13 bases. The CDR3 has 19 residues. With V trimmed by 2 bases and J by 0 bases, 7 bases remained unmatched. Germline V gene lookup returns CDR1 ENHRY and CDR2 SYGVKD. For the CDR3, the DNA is TGTGCCATCAGTGAGATAGGACTAGCGGGGGATCGCTCCTACAATGAGCAGTTCTTC. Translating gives CAISEIGLAGDRSYNEQFF.

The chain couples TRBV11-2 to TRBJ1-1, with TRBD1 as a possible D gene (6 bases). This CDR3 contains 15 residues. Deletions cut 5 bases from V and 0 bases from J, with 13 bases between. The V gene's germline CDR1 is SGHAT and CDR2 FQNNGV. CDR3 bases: TGTGCCAGCAGCCTCGGACAGATTATGAACACTGAAGCTTTCTTT. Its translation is CASSLGQIMNTEAFF.

The CDR3 loop is CASSPHTGELFF. In DNA, the CDR3 is TGTGCCAGCAGCCCTCACACCGGGGAGCTGTTTTTT. The chain recombines TRBV9 with TRBJ2-2; D remains unclear. The CDR3 contains 12 residues. Germline values: CDR1 SGDLS, CDR2 YYNGEE. V lost 4 bases and J 3 bases, leaving 4 bases between the germline ends.